The entry below gives a single T cell receptor (beta chain) sequence along with its context. Its specificity is not known. This entry comes from a study of regulatory dendritic cells for organ transplantation. Whole-study context: Monocytes received vitamin D3 on days 0 and 4, IL-10 on day 4. Study-level points and caveats: Memory T cells were less diverse than naive, with memory CD8+ most oligoclonal. Resting memory CD8+ T cells held the most alloreactive clonotypes.

The CDR3 consists of 14 residues. From germline, CDR1 is MNHNS and CDR2 SASEGT. The V end was cut by 8 bases, the J end by 2 bases, with 13 bases between. CFSE-labeled sorted T cells met regulatory or mature dendritic cells for roughly 5 days. CD4+ or CD8+ T cells were sorted as naive CD45RA+ or memory CD45RO+. TCRdb's table, derived via immunoSEQ multiplex PCR, lists solely in-frame clones and lacks some. The sample consists of some 12,000 clones, approximately 79% of them appearing once. Sequences were obtained from naive CD8+ T cells from blood cultured with regulatory dendritic cells. Subset reported: CD45RA+ naive T cells. The rearrangement uses TRBV6-1 and TRBJ2-1, with a possible D match to TRBD1 (5 bases). The receptor was isolated from a human donor in good health. CDR3 nucleotides: TGTGCCAGCCTGCTAGAAGGGGCCTACAATGAGCAGTTCTTC. Translation: CASLLEGAYNEQFF.